The sequence of this T cell receptor beta chain was determined in a study of blood T cells in healthy people across ages. The V and J ends lost 7 bases and 0 bases, in that order; junction bases with no gene match: 10. The CDR3 has 18 residues. Germline V gene data show CDR1 as SNHLY and CDR2 as FYNNEI. Using a J-beta primer mix together with a sample-barcoded 5' primer, a second PCR was run for roughly 7 to 11 cycles. TCRdb re-analysed the 5' RACE reads in MiXCR, keeping a single row per CDR3 protein. The repertoire holds 700,000 to 950,000 distinct CDR3 sequences, 35% to 45% seen once, with approximately 22% in the top ten. Details on this clonotype: As yet, its antigen is unknown.

Study-wide results and limits: Diversity of TCR beta per million T cells declined in a roughly linear way with age.

Source material: blood. This sequence was found in a woman aged 60-75 years in good health. The genes are TRBV2 and TRBJ1-5; 12 bases are shared with TRBD1. For the CDR3, the DNA is TGTGCCAGCAAGACCGGGACAGGGGGCCCTGATAGCAATCAGCCCCAGCATTTT. The encoded protein is CASKTGTGGPDSNQPQHF.